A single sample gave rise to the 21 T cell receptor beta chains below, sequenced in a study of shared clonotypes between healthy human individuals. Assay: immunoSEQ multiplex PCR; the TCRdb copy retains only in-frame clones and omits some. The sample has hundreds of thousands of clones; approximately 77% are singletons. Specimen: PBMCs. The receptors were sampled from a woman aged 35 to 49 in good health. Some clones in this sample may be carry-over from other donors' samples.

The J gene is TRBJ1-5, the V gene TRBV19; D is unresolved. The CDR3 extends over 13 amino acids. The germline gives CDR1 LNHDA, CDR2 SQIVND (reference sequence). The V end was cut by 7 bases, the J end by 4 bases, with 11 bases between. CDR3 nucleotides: TGTGCCAGTACCGGACTGAGAAATCAGCCCCAGCATTTT. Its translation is CASTGLRNQPQHF.

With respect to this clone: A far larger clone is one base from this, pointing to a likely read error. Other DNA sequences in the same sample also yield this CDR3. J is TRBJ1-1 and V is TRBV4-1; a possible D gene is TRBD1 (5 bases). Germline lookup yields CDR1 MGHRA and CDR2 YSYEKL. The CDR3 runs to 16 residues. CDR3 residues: CASSPPKGRAHTEAFF. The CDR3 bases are TGCGCCAGCAGCCCACCCAAGGGACGGGCGCATACTGAAGCTTTCTTC.

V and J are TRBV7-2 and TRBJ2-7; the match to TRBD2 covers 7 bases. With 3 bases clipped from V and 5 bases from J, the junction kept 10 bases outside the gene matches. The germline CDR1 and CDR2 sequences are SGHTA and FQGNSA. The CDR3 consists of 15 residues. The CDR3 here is CASSFGGGRRNEQYF. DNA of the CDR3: TGTGCCAGCAGCTTTGGTGGCGGGAGAAGGAACGAGCAGTACTTC.

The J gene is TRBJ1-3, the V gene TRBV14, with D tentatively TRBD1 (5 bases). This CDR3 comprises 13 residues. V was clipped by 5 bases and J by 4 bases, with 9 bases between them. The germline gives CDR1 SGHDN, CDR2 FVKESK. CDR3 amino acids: CASSSGLGNTIYF. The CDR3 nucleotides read TGTGCCAGCAGCTCAGGGTTGGGAAACACCATATATTTT.

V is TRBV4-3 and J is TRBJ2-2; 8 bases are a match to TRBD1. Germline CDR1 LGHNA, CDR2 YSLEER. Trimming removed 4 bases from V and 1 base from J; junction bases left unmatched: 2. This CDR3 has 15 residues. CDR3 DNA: TGCGCCAGCAGCCGCGGACAGGGGAACACCGGGGAGCTGTTTTTT. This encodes CASSRGQGNTGELFF.

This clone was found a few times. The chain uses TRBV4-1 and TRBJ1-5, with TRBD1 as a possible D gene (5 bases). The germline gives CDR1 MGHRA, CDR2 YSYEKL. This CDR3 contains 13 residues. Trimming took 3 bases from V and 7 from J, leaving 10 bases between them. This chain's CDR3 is CASSHDRGQPQHF. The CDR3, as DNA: TGCGCCAGCAGCCATGATAGGGGACAGCCCCAGCATTTT.

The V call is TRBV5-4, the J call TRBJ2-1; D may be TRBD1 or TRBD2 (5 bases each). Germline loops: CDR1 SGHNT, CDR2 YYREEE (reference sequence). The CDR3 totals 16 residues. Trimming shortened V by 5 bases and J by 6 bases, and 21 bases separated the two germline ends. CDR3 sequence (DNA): TGTGCCAGCAGGCCAACAACCGGGACCCATGCCAATGAGCAGTTCTTC. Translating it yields CASRPTTGTHANEQFF.

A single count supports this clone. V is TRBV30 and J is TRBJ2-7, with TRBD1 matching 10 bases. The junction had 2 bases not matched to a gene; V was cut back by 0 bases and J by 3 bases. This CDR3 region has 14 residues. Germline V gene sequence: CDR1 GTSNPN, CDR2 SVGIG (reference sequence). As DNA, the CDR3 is TGTGCCTGGAGTGTAGGACAGGGGGGCTACGAGCAGTACTTC. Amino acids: CAWSVGQGGYEQYF.

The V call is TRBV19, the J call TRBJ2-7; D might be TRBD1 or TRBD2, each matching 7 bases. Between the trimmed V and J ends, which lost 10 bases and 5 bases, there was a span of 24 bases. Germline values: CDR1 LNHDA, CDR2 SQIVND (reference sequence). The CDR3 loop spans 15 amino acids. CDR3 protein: CATSPGTAGSHEQYF. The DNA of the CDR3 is TGTGCCACCTCACCCGGGACAGCGGGATCCCACGAGCAGTACTTC.

DNA for the CDR3: TGTGCCATCAGTGAGTCCCAGGGGAGCAATCAGCCCCAGCATTTT. Its translation: CAISESQGSNQPQHF. The rearrangement uses TRBV10-3 and TRBJ1-5; perhaps TRBD1 as D (6 bases). The V gene's germline CDR1 is ENHRY and CDR2 SYGVKD. This CDR3 spans 15 amino acids. V was shortened by 0 bases and J by 1 base, with 7 bases between the two germline ends.

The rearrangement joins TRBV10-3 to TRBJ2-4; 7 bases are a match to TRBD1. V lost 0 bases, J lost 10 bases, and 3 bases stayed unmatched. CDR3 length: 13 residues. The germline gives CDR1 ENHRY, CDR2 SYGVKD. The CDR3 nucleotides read TGTGCCATCAGTGAGTCGGACAGGCGAATTCAGTACTTC. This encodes CAISESDRRIQYF.

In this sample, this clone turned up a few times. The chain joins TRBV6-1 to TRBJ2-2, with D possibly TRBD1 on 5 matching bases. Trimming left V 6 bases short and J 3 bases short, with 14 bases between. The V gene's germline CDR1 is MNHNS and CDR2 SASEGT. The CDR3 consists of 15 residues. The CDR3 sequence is CASSPLQGDTGELFF. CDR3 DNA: TGTGCCAGCAGCCCTCTGCAGGGCGACACCGGGGAGCTGTTTTTT.

The CDR3 spells CASSRGPAGPYNEQFF. DNA of the CDR3: TGTGCCAGCAGTCGGGGGCCTGCGGGGCCCTACAATGAGCAGTTCTTC. J is TRBJ2-1 and V is TRBV27; either TRBD1 or TRBD2 may fit D (6 bases each). Germline V lookup: CDR1 MNHEY, CDR2 SMNVEV (reference sequence). CDR3 length: 16 residues. Between the trimmed V and J ends, which lost 5 bases and 2 bases, there was a span of 16 bases.

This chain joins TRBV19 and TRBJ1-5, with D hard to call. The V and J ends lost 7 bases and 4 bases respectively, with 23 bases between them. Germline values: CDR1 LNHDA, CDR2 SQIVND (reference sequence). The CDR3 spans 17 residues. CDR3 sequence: CASTGSRGPVPNQPQHF. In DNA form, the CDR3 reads TGTGCCAGTACGGGGTCGCGAGGTCCGGTCCCGAATCAGCCCCAGCATTTT.

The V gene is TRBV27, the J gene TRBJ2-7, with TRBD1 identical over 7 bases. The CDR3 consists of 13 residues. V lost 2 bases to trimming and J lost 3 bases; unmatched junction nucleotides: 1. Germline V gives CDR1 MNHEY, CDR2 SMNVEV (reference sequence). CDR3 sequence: CASSLDRDYEQYF. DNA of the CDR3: TGTGCCAGCAGTTTAGACAGGGACTACGAGCAGTACTTC.

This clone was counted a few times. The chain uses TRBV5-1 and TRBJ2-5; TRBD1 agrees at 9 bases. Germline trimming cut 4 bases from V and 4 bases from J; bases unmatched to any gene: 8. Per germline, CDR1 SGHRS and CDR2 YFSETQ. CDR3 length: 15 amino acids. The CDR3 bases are TGCGCCAGCAGCCGCGGACAGGGGAACCGAGAGACCCAGTACTTC. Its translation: CASSRGQGNRETQYF. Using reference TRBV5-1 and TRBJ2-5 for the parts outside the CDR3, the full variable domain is KAGVTQTPRYLIKTRGQQVTLSCSPISGHRSVSWYQQTPGQGLQFLFEYFSETQRNKGNFPGRFSGRQFSNSRSEMNVSTLELGDSALYLCASSRGQGNRETQYFGPGTRLLVL.

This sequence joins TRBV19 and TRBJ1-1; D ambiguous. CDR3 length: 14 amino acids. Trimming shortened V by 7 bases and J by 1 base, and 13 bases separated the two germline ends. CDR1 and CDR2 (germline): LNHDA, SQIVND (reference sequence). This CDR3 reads CASITSERNTEAFF. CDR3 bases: TGTGCCAGTATCACCTCGGAGCGGAACACTGAAGCTTTCTTT.

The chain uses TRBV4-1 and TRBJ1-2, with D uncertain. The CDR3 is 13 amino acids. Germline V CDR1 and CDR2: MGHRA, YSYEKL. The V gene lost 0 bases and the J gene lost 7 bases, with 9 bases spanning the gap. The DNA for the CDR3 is TGCGCCAGCAGCCAAGACCCTATAGGTGGCTACACCTTC. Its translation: CASSQDPIGGYTF.

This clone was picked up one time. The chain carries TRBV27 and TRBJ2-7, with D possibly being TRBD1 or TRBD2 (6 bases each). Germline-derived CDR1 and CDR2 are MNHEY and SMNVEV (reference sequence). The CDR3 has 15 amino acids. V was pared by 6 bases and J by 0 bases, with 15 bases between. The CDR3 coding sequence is TGTGCCAGCAGATCGGGGGCAGGGAGCTCCTACGAGCAGTACTTC. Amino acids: CASRSGAGSSYEQYF.

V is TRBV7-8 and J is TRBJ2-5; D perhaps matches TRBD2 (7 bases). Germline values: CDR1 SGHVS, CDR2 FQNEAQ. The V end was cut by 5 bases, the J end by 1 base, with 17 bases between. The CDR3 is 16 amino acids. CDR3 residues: CASSQVGGGFQETQYF. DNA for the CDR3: TGTGCCAGCAGCCAGGTGGGCGGGGGCTTCCAAGAGACCCAGTACTTC.

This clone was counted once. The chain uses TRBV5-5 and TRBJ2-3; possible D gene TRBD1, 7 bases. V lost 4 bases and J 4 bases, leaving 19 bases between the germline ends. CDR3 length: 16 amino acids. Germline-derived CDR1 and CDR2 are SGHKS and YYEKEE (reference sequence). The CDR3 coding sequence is TGTGCCAGCAGCCGGACTCCCCCCAGGGGGGCAGATACGCAGTATTTT. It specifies CASSRTPPRGADTQYF.